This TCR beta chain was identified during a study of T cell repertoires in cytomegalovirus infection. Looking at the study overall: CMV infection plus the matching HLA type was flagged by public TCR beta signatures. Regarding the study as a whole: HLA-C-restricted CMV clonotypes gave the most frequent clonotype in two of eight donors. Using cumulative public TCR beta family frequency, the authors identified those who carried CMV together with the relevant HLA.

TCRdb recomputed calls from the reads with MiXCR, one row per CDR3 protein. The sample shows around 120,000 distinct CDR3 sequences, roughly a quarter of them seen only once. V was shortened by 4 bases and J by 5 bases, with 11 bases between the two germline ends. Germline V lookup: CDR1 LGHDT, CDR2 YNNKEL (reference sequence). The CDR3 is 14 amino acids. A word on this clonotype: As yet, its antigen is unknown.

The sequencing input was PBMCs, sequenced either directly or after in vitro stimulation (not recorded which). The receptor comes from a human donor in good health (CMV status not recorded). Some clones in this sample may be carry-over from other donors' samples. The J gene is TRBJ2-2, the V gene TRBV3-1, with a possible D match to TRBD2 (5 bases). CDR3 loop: CASSPRGSTGELFF. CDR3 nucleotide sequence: TGTGCCAGCAGCCCCCGGGGTTCTACCGGGGAGCTGTTTTTT.